These 23 T cell receptor beta chains came from one sample sequenced in a study of CD8 T cells in ankylosing spondylitis. TCRdb reprocessed the 5' RACE reads with MiXCR, giving one entry per CDR3 protein. The sample carries about 240,000 distinct CDR3 sequences, roughly a tenth recorded once. Sequencing was carried out using blood, either unsorted or a sorted T cell fraction (not recorded which). The receptors come from a male donor with ankylosing spondylitis or in good health (not recorded which).

The chain couples TRBV28 to TRBJ2-7; tentative D call: TRBD2 (6 bases). The CDR3 has 16 residues. CDR1 is MDHEN and CDR2 is SYDVKM in the germline V gene. V was pared by 0 bases and J by 1 base, with 13 bases between. The CDR3 nucleotides are TGTGCCAGCAGTTTATGGGGAAGGGAGGAGTCCTACGAGCAGTACTTC. Translation gives CASSLWGREESYEQYF.

This clonotype was recorded many times. This rearrangement joins TRBV3-1 to TRBJ2-3; perhaps TRBD1 as D (6 bases). The germline CDR1 and CDR2 sequences are LGHDT and YNNKEL (reference sequence). Deletions cut 4 bases from V and 0 bases from J, with 11 bases between. The CDR3 covers 15 residues. In DNA form, the CDR3 reads TGTGCCAGCAGCCCCGGGACAAGTAGCACAGATACGCAGTATTTT. It codes for CASSPGTSSTDTQYF.

This chain uses TRBV7-6 with TRBJ2-2, with D possibly being TRBD2 (5 bases). Per the germline V gene, CDR1 is SGHVS and CDR2 is FNYEAQ. V was cut by 5 bases and J by 0 bases, with 13 bases left in between. This CDR3 spans 16 amino acids. CDR3: CASSTTGNANTGELFF. Here the CDR3 DNA reads TGTGCCAGCAGCACGACCGGGAACGCGAACACCGGGGAGCTGTTTTTT.

This clonotype occurred many times. V is TRBV29-1 and J is TRBJ2-1; 12 nucleotides match TRBD2. Per the germline V gene, CDR1 is SQVTM and CDR2 is ANQGSEA. With V trimmed by 4 bases and J by 9 bases, 1 base remained unmatched. The length of the CDR3 is 12 residues. CDR3: CSVGLAGVEQFF. CDR3 in DNA: TGCAGCGTTGGACTAGCGGGAGTTGAGCAGTTCTTC.

In its sample, this clonotype was seen many times. The chain uses TRBV20-1 and TRBJ2-7; TRBD1 aligns across 7 bases. CDR1 is DFQATT and CDR2 is SNEGSKA in the germline V gene (reference sequence). V dropped 1 base and J dropped 3; count of bases not matched to a gene: 6. This CDR3 contains 14 residues. This CDR3 reads CSARVLDRDYEQYF. CDR3 DNA: TGCAGTGCTAGAGTCCTCGACAGGGACTACGAGCAGTACTTC.

This clonotype was counted a few times. V usage is TRBV25-1 and J usage is TRBJ2-2, with D unresolved. Germline V gives CDR1 MGHDK, CDR2 SYGVNS. The CDR3 is 13 residues long. The V and J ends lost 4 bases and 5 bases respectively, with 8 bases between them. This CDR3 is CASSATRTGELFF. The CDR3 region has the DNA TGTGCCAGCAGTGCCACTCGTACCGGGGAGCTGTTTTTT.

The chain links TRBV4-2 to TRBJ2-2; D gene ambiguous. Germline-derived CDR1 and CDR2 are LGHNA and YNFKEQ. CDR3 length equals 16 residues. V shed 4 bases and J shed 0 bases, with 12 bases lying between them. As DNA, the CDR3 is TGTGCCAGCAGCCCTGGCCTTGAGTCGAACACCGGGGAGCTGTTTTTT. Protein sequence: CASSPGLESNTGELFF.

This clonotype was seen more than once but under ten times. The rearrangement joins TRBV6-2 or TRBV6-3 to TRBJ1-1; a weak D match, TRBD1 (5 bases). CDR1 and CDR2 (germline): MNHEY, SVGEGT. The CDR3 sequence is 14 residues long. V dropped 0 bases and J dropped 4 bases, with 9 bases sitting between them. The CDR3 DNA sequence: TGTGCCAGCAGTTACTCCGGGGGTGGCACTGAAGCTTTCTTT. Translated: CASSYSGGGTEAFF.

V and J are TRBV7-8 and TRBJ2-5; a possible D gene is TRBD1 (5 bases). The germline V gene has CDR1 SGHVS and CDR2 FQNEAQ. The V and J ends lost 0 bases and 1 base respectively, with 6 bases between them. This CDR3 is 14 amino acids long. DNA for the CDR3: TGTGCCAGCAGCTTAGCGACAGCCCAAGAGACCCAGTACTTC. Its protein product is CASSLATAQETQYF.

The V and J genes are TRBV7-2 and TRBJ1-1; D is undetermined. The CDR3 runs to 20 residues. Germline CDR1 is SGHTA and CDR2 is FQGNSA. Trimming took 5 bases from V and 1 from J, leaving 29 bases between them. DNA of the CDR3: TGTGCCAGCAGCCATCCCAGGTGGGCAGCCCTATCCCCTTCGAACACTGAAGCTTTCTTT. This sequence encodes CASSHPRWAALSPSNTEAFF.

This clonotype was recorded at least ten times. This chain joins TRBV29-1 and TRBJ2-1, with 10 bases lining up with TRBD1. The germline CDR1 and CDR2 sequences are SQVTM and ANQGSEA. Unmatched junction bases numbered 5, after V lost 5 bases and J lost 7 bases. CDR3 length: 13 amino acids. The CDR3 here is CSVSRTGGNEQFF. CDR3 sequence (DNA): TGCAGCGTTTCCAGGACAGGGGGGAATGAGCAGTTCTTC.

This clonotype came up a few times. V usage is TRBV6-1 and J usage is TRBJ1-2, with no clear D. Trimming took 4 bases from V and 1 from J, leaving 13 bases between them. Germline V gene data show CDR1 as MNHNS and CDR2 as SASEGT. CDR3 size: 15 residues. CDR3 nucleotides: TGTGCCAGCAGTGGGATGTCCTGGGGTAACTATGGCTACACCTTC. Translating it yields CASSGMSWGNYGYTF.

This clonotype was found many times. V gene TRBV14 combines with J gene TRBJ1-2; D remains unclear. CDR3 length: 13 amino acids. The V gene lost 4 bases and the J gene lost 4 bases, with 10 bases spanning the gap. The germline CDR1 and CDR2 sequences are SGHDN and FVKESK. The CDR3 bases are TGTGCCAGCAGCCGTACAGCCTCCTATGGCTACACCTTC. Its translation: CASSRTASYGYTF.

V is TRBV6-5 and J is TRBJ2-1, with D possibly being TRBD1 (5 bases). The germline V gene encodes CDR1 MNHEY and CDR2 SVGAGI. The CDR3 has 12 amino acids. V lost 7 bases, J lost 13 bases, and 17 bases lay in between. The CDR3 here is CASNGQWGPQFF. The DNA of the CDR3 is TGTGCCAGCAACGGTCAGTGGGGCCCCCAGTTCTTC.

Many counts were recorded for this clonotype. The chain joins TRBV5-1 to TRBJ1-4; 8 positions match TRBD1. Germline V CDR1 and CDR2: SGHRS, YFSETQ. V gave up 6 bases and J gave up 8 bases; unmatched junction bases: 12. CDR3 size: 15 residues. CDR3 nucleotides: TGCGCCAGCACCTCAGGACAGGGAGAGGTCGAAAAACTGTTTTTT. Translating gives CASTSGQGEVEKLFF.

This chain uses TRBV10-1 with TRBJ1-1, with D maybe TRBD1 (5 bases). Germline values: CDR1 WNHNN, CDR2 SYGVQD (reference sequence). This CDR3 spans 15 amino acids. Trimming removed 6 bases from V and 5 bases from J, with 19 bases in between. CDR3: CASRNSGRSKTEAFF. The DNA for the CDR3 is TGCGCCAGCAGAAATTCGGGGCGATCCAAGACTGAAGCTTTCTTT.

This clonotype was picked up a small number of times. CDR3 sequence (DNA): TGTGCCAGCACTTGGGAACAGGGGAACACTGAAGCTTTCTTT. This sequence encodes CASTWEQGNTEAFF. The rearrangement joins TRBV11-2 to TRBJ1-1; D is perhaps TRBD1 (6 bases). CDR1 and CDR2 (germline): SGHAT, FQNNGV. The V end was cut by 7 bases, the J end by 1 base, with 13 bases between. CDR3 size: 14 residues. Filled out from reference TRBV11-2 and TRBJ1-1, the complete variable domain reads EAGVAQSPRYKIIEKRQSVAFWCNPISGHATLYWYQQILGQGPKLLIQFQNNGVVDDSQLPKDRFSAERLKGVDSTLKIQPAKLEDSAVYLCASTWEQGNTEAFFGQGTRLTVV.

Worth noting for this clonotype: A much larger clone lies a single base off, so this may be a read error. The chain has TRBV29-1 and TRBJ2-7, with D possibly TRBD1 on 6 matching bases. Germline V lookup: CDR1 SQVTM, CDR2 ANQGSEA. There are 15 residues in the CDR3. DNA for the CDR3: TGCAGCGTTGTCGGAACTAAGACAGGCGGATACGCGCAGTACTTC. Encoded protein: CSVVGTKTGGYAQYF.

This clonotype was detected many times. The chain joins TRBV10-3 to TRBJ2-2; D is possibly TRBD2 (5 bases). From germline, CDR1 is ENHRY and CDR2 SYGVKD. The V end was cut by 7 bases, the J end by 1 base, with 10 bases between. The CDR3 length is 14 residues. The CDR3 bases are TGTGCCATCACTCCCGCGGGGAACACCGGGGAGCTGTTTTTT. Encoded protein: CAITPAGNTGELFF.

J is TRBJ2-5 and V is TRBV6-5, with 8 bases fitting TRBD1. Losses at the gene ends were 0 bases for V and 4 bases for J; bases not matched to a gene: 4. Germline lookup yields CDR1 MNHEY and CDR2 SVGAGI. This CDR3 region has 15 residues. CDR3 sequence reads: CASSYSSRGRETQYF. DNA for the CDR3: TGTGCCAGCAGTTACTCGAGCAGGGGGCGAGAGACCCAGTACTTC.

This clonotype was observed many times. The chain joins TRBV5-5 to TRBJ2-5; TRBD2 matches 8 bases. Germline CDR1 SGHKS, CDR2 YYEKEE (reference sequence). The CDR3 is made up of 13 amino acids. Trimming cost V 4 bases and J 6 bases; bases outside gene matches: 5. CDR3 nucleotides: TGTGCCAGCAGCCTTAGCGGGGCAAAGACCCAGTACTTC. Translation gives CASSLSGAKTQYF.

This clonotype occurred many times. The chain uses TRBV24-1 and TRBJ2-7; no clear D gene. Germline V lookup: CDR1 KGHDR, CDR2 SFDVKD. The CDR3 is made up of 14 amino acids. Trimming took off 2 bases at V and 0 bases at J, with 7 bases between the two ends. CDR3 coding DNA: TGTGCCACCAGTGATTCTCGGGCCTCCTACGAGCAGTACTTC. Residues: CATSDSRASYEQYF.

This clonotype was counted a few times. This chain joins TRBV6-1 and TRBJ1-5; possibly TRBD1 for D (5 bases). The CDR3 is 14 residues long. V lost 5 bases, J lost 7 bases, and 15 bases lay in between. CDR1 and CDR2 (germline): MNHNS, SASEGT. As DNA, the CDR3 is TGTGCCAGCAGTCCGCTGGGGGAGTCGCAGCCCCAGCATTTT. It is translated as CASSPLGESQPQHF.